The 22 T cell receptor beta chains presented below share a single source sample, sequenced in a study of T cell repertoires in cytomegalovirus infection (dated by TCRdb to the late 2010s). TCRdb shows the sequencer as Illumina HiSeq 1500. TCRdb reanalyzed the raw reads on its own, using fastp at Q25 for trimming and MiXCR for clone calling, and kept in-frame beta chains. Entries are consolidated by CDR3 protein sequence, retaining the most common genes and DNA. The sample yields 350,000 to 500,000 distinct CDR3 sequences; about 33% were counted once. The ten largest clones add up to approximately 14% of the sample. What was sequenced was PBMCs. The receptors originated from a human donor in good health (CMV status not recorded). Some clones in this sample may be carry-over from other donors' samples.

For the CDR3, the DNA is TGTGCCACATCGTTTCAGGAAACGCAAGAGACCCAGTACTTC. Protein product: CATSFQETQETQYF. V and J are TRBV2 and TRBJ2-5; D call uncertain. Germline V gene data show CDR1 as SNHLY and CDR2 as FYNNEI. The length of the CDR3 is 14 residues. V lost 10 bases and J lost 2, with 17 bases in between.

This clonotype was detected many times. The CDR3 is CASSLAAASIANEQFF. The CDR3 DNA reads TGTGCCAGCAGCTTAGCGGCAGCCTCTATAGCGAATGAGCAGTTCTTC. The genes are TRBV7-6 and TRBJ2-1; a possible D gene is TRBD2 (5 bases). Trimming shortened V by 0 bases and J by 7 bases, and 16 bases separated the two germline ends. Germline CDR1 SGHVS, CDR2 FNYEAQ. The CDR3 has 16 residues.

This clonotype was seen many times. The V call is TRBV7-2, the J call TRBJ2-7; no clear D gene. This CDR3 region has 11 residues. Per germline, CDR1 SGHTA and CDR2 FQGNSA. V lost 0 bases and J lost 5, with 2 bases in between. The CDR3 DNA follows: TGTGCCAGCAGCTTAGCAAACGAGCAGTACTTC. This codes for CASSLANEQYF.

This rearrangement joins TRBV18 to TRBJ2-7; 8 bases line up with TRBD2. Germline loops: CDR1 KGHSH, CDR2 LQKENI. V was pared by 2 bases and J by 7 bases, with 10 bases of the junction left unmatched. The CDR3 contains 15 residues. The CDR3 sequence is CASSPTSRGAGEQYF. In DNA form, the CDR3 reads TGTGCCAGCTCACCAACTTCGCGGGGGGCAGGGGAGCAGTACTTC.

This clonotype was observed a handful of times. The CDR3 protein is CASSDGPDYLNQETQYF. CDR3 DNA: TGTGCCAGCAGTGATGGCCCGGACTACCTGAACCAAGAGACCCAGTACTTC. The chain joins TRBV6-1 to TRBJ2-5; a weak D match, TRBD2 (6 bases). The CDR3 loop spans 17 amino acids. V was shortened by 3 bases and J by 0 bases, with 17 bases between the two germline ends. The germline V gene has CDR1 MNHNS and CDR2 SASEGT.

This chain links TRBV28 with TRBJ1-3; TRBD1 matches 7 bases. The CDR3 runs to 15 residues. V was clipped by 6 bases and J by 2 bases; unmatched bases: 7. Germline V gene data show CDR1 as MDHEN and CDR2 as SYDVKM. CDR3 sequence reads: CASRFGDRAGNTIYF. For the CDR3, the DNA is TGTGCCAGCAGATTCGGCGACAGGGCTGGAAACACCATATATTTT.

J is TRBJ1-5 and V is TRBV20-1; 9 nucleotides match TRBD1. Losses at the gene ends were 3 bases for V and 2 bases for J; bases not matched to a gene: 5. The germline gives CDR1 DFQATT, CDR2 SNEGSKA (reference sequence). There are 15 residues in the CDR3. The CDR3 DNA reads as TGCAGTGCTAGGCGACAGGGGGAGGGCAATCAGCCCCAGCATTTT. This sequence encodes CSARRQGEGNQPQHF.

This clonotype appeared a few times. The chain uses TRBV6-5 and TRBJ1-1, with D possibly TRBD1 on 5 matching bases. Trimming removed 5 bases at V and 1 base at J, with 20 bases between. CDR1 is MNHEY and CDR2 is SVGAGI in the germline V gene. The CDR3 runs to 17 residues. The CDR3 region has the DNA TGTGCCAGCAGTACCCCGTGGGGGGACGGAAGGAACACTGAAGCTTTCTTT. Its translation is CASSTPWGDGRNTEAFF.

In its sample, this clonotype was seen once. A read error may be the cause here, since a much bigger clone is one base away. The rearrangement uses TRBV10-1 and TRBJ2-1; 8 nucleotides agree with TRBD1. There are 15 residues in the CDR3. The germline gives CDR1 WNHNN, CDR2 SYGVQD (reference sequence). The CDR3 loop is CAISEVTGVWNEQFF. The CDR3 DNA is TGCGCCATCAGTGAGGTGACAGGGGTATGGAATGAGCAGTTCTTC.

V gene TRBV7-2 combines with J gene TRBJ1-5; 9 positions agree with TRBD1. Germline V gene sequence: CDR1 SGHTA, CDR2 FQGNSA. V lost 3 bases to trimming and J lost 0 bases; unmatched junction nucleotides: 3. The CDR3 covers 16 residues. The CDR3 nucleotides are TGTGCCAGCAGCTTGGGACAGGGATATAGCAATCAGCCCCAGCATTTT. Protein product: CASSLGQGYSNQPQHF.

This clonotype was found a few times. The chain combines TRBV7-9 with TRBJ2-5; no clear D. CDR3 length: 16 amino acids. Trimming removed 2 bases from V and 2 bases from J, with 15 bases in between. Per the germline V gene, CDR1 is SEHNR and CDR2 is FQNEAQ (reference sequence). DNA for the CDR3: TGTGCCAGCAGCTTAAGGGCTGGGCTCCAACAAGAGACCCAGTACTTC. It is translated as CASSLRAGLQQETQYF.

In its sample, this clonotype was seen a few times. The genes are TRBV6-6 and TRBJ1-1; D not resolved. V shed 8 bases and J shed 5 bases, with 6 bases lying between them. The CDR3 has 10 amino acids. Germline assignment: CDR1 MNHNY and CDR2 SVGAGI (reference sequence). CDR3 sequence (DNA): TGTGCCAGCGGTATAACTGAAGCTTTCTTT. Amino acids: CASGITEAFF.

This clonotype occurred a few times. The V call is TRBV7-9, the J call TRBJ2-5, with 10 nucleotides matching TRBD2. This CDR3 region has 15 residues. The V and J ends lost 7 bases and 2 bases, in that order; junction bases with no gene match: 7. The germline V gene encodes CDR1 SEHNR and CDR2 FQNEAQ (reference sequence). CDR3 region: CASTSGLADQETQYF. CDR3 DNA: TGTGCCAGCACCTCAGGACTAGCGGATCAAGAGACCCAGTACTTC.

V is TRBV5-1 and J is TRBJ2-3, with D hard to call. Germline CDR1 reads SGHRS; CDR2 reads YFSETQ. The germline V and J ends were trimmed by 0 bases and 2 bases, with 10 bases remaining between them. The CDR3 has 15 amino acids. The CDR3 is CASSLASTITDTQYF. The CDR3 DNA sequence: TGCGCCAGCAGCTTGGCCTCGACAATCACAGATACGCAGTATTTT.

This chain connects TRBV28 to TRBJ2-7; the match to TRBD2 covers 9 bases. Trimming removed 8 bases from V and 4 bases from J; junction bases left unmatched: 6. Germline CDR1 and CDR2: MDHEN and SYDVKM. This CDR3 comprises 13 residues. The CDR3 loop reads CASRGTSNYEQYF. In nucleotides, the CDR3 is TGTGCCAGCCGGGGGACTAGCAATTACGAGCAGTACTTC.

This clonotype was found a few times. The CDR3 sequence is CASILRRDSSSPLHF. Here the CDR3 DNA reads TGTGCCAGCATCTTACGTCGGGATTCTAGTTCACCCCTCCACTTT. The chain joins TRBV6-1 to TRBJ1-6; D gene ambiguous. This CDR3 contains 15 residues. V was trimmed by 7 bases and J by 9 bases, leaving 19 bases between them. The germline gives CDR1 MNHNS, CDR2 SASEGT.

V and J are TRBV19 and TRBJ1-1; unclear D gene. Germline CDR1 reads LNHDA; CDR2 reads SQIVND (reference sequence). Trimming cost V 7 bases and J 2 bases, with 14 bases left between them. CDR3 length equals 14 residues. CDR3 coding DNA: TGTGCCAGTATTATCGGAACGGCTAACACTGAAGCTTTCTTT. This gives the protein CASIIGTANTEAFF.

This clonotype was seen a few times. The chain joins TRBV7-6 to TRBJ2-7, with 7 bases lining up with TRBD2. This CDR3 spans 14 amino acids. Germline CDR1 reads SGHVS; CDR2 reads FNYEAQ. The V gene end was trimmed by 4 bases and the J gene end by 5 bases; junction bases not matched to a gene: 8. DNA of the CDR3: TGTGCCAGCAGCTCCCCCTTCGGGGGGAACGAGCAGTACTTC. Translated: CASSSPFGGNEQYF.

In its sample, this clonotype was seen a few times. CDR3 DNA sequence: TGCGCCAGCAGCCAAGATATTGGTTTGCTAGCGGGCGGGTTCAGGGACACAGATACGCAGTATTTT. Translation: CASSQDIGLLAGGFRDTDTQYF. The chain links TRBV4-1 to TRBJ2-3, with 8 bases identical to TRBD2. Trimming at V came to 0 bases and at J to 2 bases, leaving 22 bases not matched to a gene. Germline lookup yields CDR1 MGHRA and CDR2 YSYEKL. This CDR3 contains 22 residues.

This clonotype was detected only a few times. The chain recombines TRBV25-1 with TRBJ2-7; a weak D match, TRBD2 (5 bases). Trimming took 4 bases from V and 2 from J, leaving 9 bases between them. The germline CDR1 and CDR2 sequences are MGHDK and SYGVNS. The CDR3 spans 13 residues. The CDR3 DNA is TGTGCCAGCAGTGGGACTGCTCCCTACGAGCAGTACTTC. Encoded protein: CASSGTAPYEQYF.

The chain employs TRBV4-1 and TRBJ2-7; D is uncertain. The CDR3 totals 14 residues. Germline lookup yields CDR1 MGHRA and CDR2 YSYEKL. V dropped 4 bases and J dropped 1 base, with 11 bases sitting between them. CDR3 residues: CASSLPGVSYEQYF. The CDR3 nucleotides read TGCGCCAGCAGCCTTCCTGGGGTATCCTACGAGCAGTACTTC.

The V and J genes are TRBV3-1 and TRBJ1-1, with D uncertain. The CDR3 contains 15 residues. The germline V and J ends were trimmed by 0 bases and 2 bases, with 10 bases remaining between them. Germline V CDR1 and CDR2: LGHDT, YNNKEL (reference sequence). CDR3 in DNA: TGTGCCAGCAGCCAAGATCGTCGCAGAAACACTGAAGCTTTCTTT. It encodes CASSQDRRRNTEAFF.